This passage covers 16 T cell receptor beta chains from one sample sequenced in a study of blood T cell repertoires in COVID-19. The table came from immunoSEQ multiplex PCR; TCRdb's copy has only in-frame clones and leaves some out. The sample consists of fewer than 70,000 clones, roughly nine tenths of them appearing once. Material: peripheral blood. All receptors derive from a man over 45 with acute or convalescent COVID-19.

V and J are TRBV24-1 and TRBJ1-1; unclear D gene. Trimming took off 12 bases at V and 1 base at J, with 17 bases between the two ends. Per the germline V gene, CDR1 is KGHDR and CDR2 is SFDVKD. CDR3 length equals 14 residues. CDR3 nucleotides: TGTGCCCACGGGTATTTGGAGGAGAACACTGAAGCTTTCTTT. This translates into CAHGYLEENTEAFF.

The chain joins TRBV7-9 to TRBJ1-4, with a weak D call TRBD1 (5 bases). This CDR3 is 15 amino acids long. Germline values: CDR1 SEHNR, CDR2 FQNEAQ (reference sequence). The V gene lost 6 bases and the J gene lost 0 bases, with 11 bases spanning the gap. The CDR3 sequence: CASSSTGATNEKLFF. CDR3 DNA sequence: TGTGCCAGCAGTTCTACAGGCGCAACTAATGAAAAACTGTTTTTT.

This sequence joins TRBV7-8 and TRBJ2-4; tentatively, D is TRBD2 (5 bases). Trimming stripped 6 bases from V and 0 bases from J, with 15 bases between. CDR3 length: 16 amino acids. The germline V gene has CDR1 SGHVS and CDR2 FQNEAQ. The CDR3 sequence is CASSSGWELAKNIQYF. For the CDR3, the DNA is TGTGCCAGCAGTTCCGGATGGGAGCTAGCCAAAAACATTCAGTACTTC.

The chain employs TRBV24-1 and TRBJ2-7; 12 nucleotides agree with TRBD2. The CDR3 runs to 17 residues. V lost 4 bases, J lost 2 bases, and 8 bases stayed unmatched. The germline V gene encodes CDR1 KGHDR and CDR2 SFDVKD. CDR3 protein: CATSDALGLAGTYEQYV. DNA of the CDR3: TGTGCCACCAGTGACGCCCTTGGACTAGCGGGAACCTACGAGCAGTACGTC.

V usage is TRBV9 and J usage is TRBJ2-1; D is uncertain. The CDR3 length is 14 residues. Per the germline V gene, CDR1 is SGDLS and CDR2 is YYNGEE. Trimming removed 0 bases at V and 9 bases at J, with 13 bases between. The CDR3 sequence: CASSVDLGSGEQFF. The CDR3 DNA follows: TGTGCCAGCAGCGTAGATCTGGGTTCGGGTGAGCAGTTCTTC.

A few counts support this clone. The rearrangement links TRBV5-6 to TRBJ1-1; TRBD1 might be the D (5 bases). CDR1 is SGHDT and CDR2 is YYEEEE in the germline V gene. The CDR3 spans 10 residues. CDR3 amino acids: CEEGSNGAFF. The CDR3 coding sequence is TGTGAGGAGGGGTCCAACGGGGCTTTCTTT.

The chain employs TRBV7-9 and TRBJ1-4, with D tentatively TRBD1 (6 bases). Deletions cut 0 bases from V and 4 bases from J, with 15 bases between. Germline V gives CDR1 SEHNR, CDR2 FQNEAQ (reference sequence). The CDR3 spans 17 residues. The CDR3: CASSLAGGAGDNEKLFF. The CDR3 DNA is TGTGCCAGCAGCTTAGCAGGGGGAGCAGGGGATAATGAAAAACTGTTTTTT.

This clone was observed once. This chain uses TRBV6-2 or TRBV6-3 with TRBJ2-1; possibly TRBD2 for D (6 bases). Trimming stripped 0 bases from V and 3 bases from J, with 24 bases between. Per germline, CDR1 MNHEY and CDR2 SVGEGT. The CDR3 is made up of 20 amino acids. The CDR3 is CASSYSKSNPGTGRYNEQFF. CDR3 bases: TGTGCCAGCAGTTACTCGAAGTCGAATCCCGGGACTGGTCGCTACAATGAGCAGTTCTTC.

J is TRBJ1-1 and V is TRBV5-1; D may be TRBD1 (5 bases). The V gene lost 0 bases and the J gene lost 4 bases, with 10 bases spanning the gap. The CDR3 has 14 amino acids. Germline V CDR1 and CDR2: SGHRS, YFSETQ. The CDR3 region has the DNA TGCGCCAGCAGCTTGGTTGGGGGGAGCACTGAAGCTTTCTTT. This gives the protein CASSLVGGSTEAFF.

The V gene is TRBV18, the J gene TRBJ2-7; weak D call: TRBD2 (7 bases). This CDR3 spans 15 amino acids. Per the germline V gene, CDR1 is KGHSH and CDR2 is LQKENI. V dropped 0 bases and J dropped 0 bases, with 9 bases sitting between them. CDR3 DNA sequence: TGTGCCAGCTCACCACCGGGAGGGGGCTCCTACGAGCAGTACTTC. Translated: CASSPPGGGSYEQYF.

The genes are TRBV28 and TRBJ1-2; no reliable D call. V was pared by 2 bases and J by 2 bases, with 3 bases between. The CDR3 runs to 12 residues. Germline assignment: CDR1 MDHEN and CDR2 SYDVKM. DNA of the CDR3: TGTGCCAGCAGTTTACGGAACTATGGCTACACCTTC. Translating gives CASSLRNYGYTF.

The J gene is TRBJ2-5, the V gene TRBV10-1; 9 bases match TRBD1. CDR3 length: 16 amino acids. The germline gives CDR1 WNHNN, CDR2 SYGVQD (reference sequence). The J segment lost 4 bases and the V segment lost 0 bases, leaving 6 bases of the junction unmatched. The CDR3 reads CASSESGTGGAETQYF. CDR3 DNA sequence: TGCGCCAGCAGTGAGTCAGGAACAGGGGGCGCAGAGACCCAGTACTTC.

The rearrangement uses TRBV7-9 and TRBJ2-1; possible D gene TRBD1, 5 bases. The germline CDR1 and CDR2 sequences are SEHNR and FQNEAQ (reference sequence). Trimming stripped 5 bases from V and 8 bases from J, with 19 bases between. This CDR3 is built from 15 residues. CDR3 in DNA: TGTGCCAGCAGCCAGCAGGGAAGAAAGATCGATGAGCAGTTCTTC. The encoded protein is CASSQQGRKIDEQFF.

This chain links TRBV28 with TRBJ1-5; TRBD1 matches at 9 bases. Per the germline V gene, CDR1 is MDHEN and CDR2 is SYDVKM. Germline trimming cut 4 bases from V and 0 bases from J; bases unmatched to any gene: 7. The CDR3 totals 17 residues. As DNA, the CDR3 is TGTGCCAGCAGTTCAACCGGGACAGGGAATAGCAATCAGCCCCAGCATTTT. Amino acid sequence: CASSSTGTGNSNQPQHF.

This sequence joins TRBV5-1 and TRBJ2-3; tentative D call: TRBD2 (6 bases). CDR1 is SGHRS and CDR2 is YFSETQ in the germline V gene. The CDR3 extends over 14 amino acids. V shed 2 bases and J shed 0 bases, with 7 bases lying between them. The CDR3 loop is CASSFSGSTDTQYF. Written as DNA, the CDR3 is TGCGCCAGCAGCTTCAGCGGGAGCACAGATACGCAGTATTTT.

The chain uses TRBV11-2 and TRBJ1-2, with a possible D match to TRBD1 (6 bases). This CDR3 has 14 amino acids. With 2 bases removed from V and 7 bases from J, the gap between germline ends came to 14 bases. The germline gives CDR1 SGHAT, CDR2 FQNNGV. The CDR3 DNA sequence: TGTGCCAGCAGCTTAAATCCGGACAGCGGTGGCTACACCTTC. This translates into CASSLNPDSGGYTF.